The 21 T cell receptor beta chains reported below all come from one sample, sequenced in a study of CD8 T cells in ankylosing spondylitis (dated by TCRdb to the late 2010s). The receptor library was made with 5' RACE. Reads for this sample came from an Illumina HiSeq 2500. In TCRdb, the public reads were trimmed at Q25 with fastp and aligned with MiXCR, with productive beta chains retained. Entries are consolidated by CDR3 protein sequence, retaining the most common genes and DNA. Present in this sample are about 250,000 distinct CDR3 sequences, approximately 20% of which were seen just once. The ten largest account for under 40% of the sample. The specimen sequenced was blood, either unsorted or a sorted T cell fraction (not recorded which). These TCRs come from a male donor with ankylosing spondylitis or in good health (not recorded which).

At least ten counts were recorded for this clonotype. This rearrangement joins TRBV10-3 to TRBJ2-1; 9 bases align to TRBD2. The junction had 10 bases not matched to a gene; V was cut back by 2 bases and J by 8 bases. Germline-derived CDR1 and CDR2 are ENHRY and SYGVKD. The CDR3 is 16 residues long. The CDR3 region has the DNA TGTGCCATCAGTGAGGCGATAGCGGGAGATGTCGATGAGCAGTTCTTC. Amino acid sequence: CAISEAIAGDVDEQFF.

This rearrangement joins TRBV6-5 to TRBJ2-3; TRBD2 matches 10 bases. Germline CDR1 MNHEY, CDR2 SVGAGI. The CDR3 sequence is 17 residues long. V lost 1 base to trimming and J lost 0 bases; unmatched junction nucleotides: 4. The DNA for the CDR3 is TGTGCCAGCAGTTACTTGACTAGCGGGCCTAGCACAGATACGCAGTATTTT. It encodes CASSYLTSGPSTDTQYF.

This chain links TRBV12-3 or TRBV12-4 with TRBJ1-1, with 10 positions matching TRBD1. CDR3 length: 13 amino acids. V lost 10 bases, J lost 4 bases, and 6 bases stayed unmatched. CDR3 nucleotide sequence: TGTGCCACCCGGACAGGGGGAGTCACTGAAGCTTTCTTT. Translated: CATRTGGVTEAFF.

This clonotype was observed a few times. The chain carries TRBV9 and TRBJ2-4; the match to TRBD1 covers 7 bases. Germline V lookup: CDR1 SGDLS, CDR2 YYNGEE. V shed 1 base, J shed 2 bases, and the junction held 9 bases outside the gene matches. The CDR3 covers 17 residues. The CDR3 spells CASSVYGTATSKNIQYF. As DNA, the CDR3 is TGTGCCAGCAGCGTATATGGGACAGCGACGTCCAAAAACATTCAGTACTTC.

The rearrangement links TRBV3-1 to TRBJ2-5, with D possibly being TRBD2 (5 bases). Germline values: CDR1 LGHDT, CDR2 YNNKEL (reference sequence). The V end was cut by 1 base, the J end by 2 bases, with 8 bases between. The CDR3 runs to 14 residues. The CDR3 bases are TGTGCCAGCAGCCAAGGGGGAGAACAAGAGACCCAGTACTTC. Amino acid sequence: CASSQGGEQETQYF.

This clonotype was recorded at least ten times. The J gene is TRBJ1-1, the V gene TRBV12-3 or TRBV12-4; D is possibly TRBD1 (6 bases). The CDR3 runs to 14 residues. V was trimmed by 4 bases and J by 3 bases, leaving 12 bases between them. The CDR3 DNA reads as TGTGCCAGCAGTTACACAGGGTTCGACACTGAAGCTTTCTTT. The encoded protein is CASSYTGFDTEAFF.

This chain uses TRBV4-3 with TRBJ1-5, with D unresolved. Germline assignment: CDR1 LGHNA and CDR2 YSLEER. The CDR3 covers 14 residues. V was trimmed by 0 bases and J by 6 bases, leaving 9 bases between them. The CDR3 reads CASSQEYRRQPQHF. The CDR3 DNA follows: TGCGCCAGCAGCCAAGAATATCGGCGTCAGCCCCAGCATTTT.

This rearrangement joins TRBV7-9 to TRBJ2-4, with a possible D match to TRBD2 (6 bases). This CDR3 has 13 residues. Germline CDR1 reads SEHNR; CDR2 reads FQNEAQ (reference sequence). The V end lost 6 bases, the J end lost 8 bases, and 14 bases lay between the germline ends. This CDR3 is CASRTGGSDIQYF. CDR3 sequence (DNA): TGTGCCAGCAGGACCGGAGGGTCGGACATTCAGTACTTC.

This clonotype was counted a few times. This chain connects TRBV20-1 to TRBJ2-7; TRBD1 matches at 8 bases. Germline V gene lookup returns CDR1 DFQATT and CDR2 SNEGSKA (reference sequence). CDR3 length equals 16 residues. J was trimmed by 6 bases and V by 2 bases; bases with no gene match: 15. This CDR3 reads CSARQGTGQVGVEQYF. The CDR3 nucleotides are TGCAGTGCTAGACAAGGGACGGGACAGGTAGGCGTCGAGCAGTACTTC.

This chain uses TRBV27 with TRBJ2-7; TRBD1 or TRBD2 may be the D gene (5 bases each). CDR3 length: 15 residues. Germline-derived CDR1 and CDR2 are MNHEY and SMNVEV (reference sequence). Trimming pared 6 bases from V and 4 bases from J, leaving 19 bases between. CDR3 loop: CASSPKVGERYEQYF. CDR3 bases: TGTGCCAGCAGCCCCAAGGTGGGGGAGAGATACGAGCAGTACTTC.

This clonotype was observed many times. The chain combines TRBV6-2 or TRBV6-3 with TRBJ2-5; the D gene is possibly TRBD2 (5 bases). CDR1 is MNHEY, CDR2 SVGEGT, per germline. The CDR3 spans 15 residues. Trimming shortened V by 0 bases and J by 1 base, and 9 bases separated the two germline ends. The CDR3 region is CASSYSASTQETQYF. CDR3 nucleotide sequence: TGTGCCAGCAGTTACTCGGCTAGCACCCAAGAGACCCAGTACTTC.

The chain combines TRBV29-1 with TRBJ2-5; possibly TRBD2 for D (5 bases). V lost 4 bases, J lost 5 bases, and 17 bases lay in between. The CDR3 covers 14 residues. From germline, CDR1 is SQVTM and CDR2 ANQGSEA. The CDR3 spells CSVAGLAAGETQYF. The CDR3 DNA follows: TGCAGCGTTGCGGGGTTGGCAGCCGGGGAGACCCAGTACTTC.

The sample holds a few counts of this clonotype. V is TRBV24-1 and J is TRBJ1-5; D is perhaps TRBD1 (6 bases). The CDR3 runs 18 residues. CDR1 KGHDR and CDR2 SFDVKD come from the germline V gene. The V end lost 2 bases, the J end lost 0 bases, and 16 bases lay between the germline ends. The CDR3 DNA sequence: TGTGCCACCAGTGATTCCGGACAGTTAGACTTTAGCAATCAGCCCCAGCATTTT. The encoded protein is CATSDSGQLDFSNQPQHF.

This sequence joins TRBV10-3 and TRBJ2-1; the D is unclear. V shed 2 bases and J shed 0 bases, with 8 bases lying between them. The CDR3 is made up of 15 amino acids. Per the germline V gene, CDR1 is ENHRY and CDR2 is SYGVKD. DNA of the CDR3: TGTGCCATCAGTGAGATCACTGGCTCCTACAATGAGCAGTTCTTC. Protein product: CAISEITGSYNEQFF.

This clonotype was recorded a few times. The chain couples TRBV29-1 to TRBJ2-7; D is perhaps TRBD2 (6 bases). From germline, CDR1 is SQVTM and CDR2 ANQGSEA. This CDR3 is built from 13 residues. Trimming left V 7 bases short and J 0 bases short, with 13 bases between. The CDR3 nucleotides read TGCAGCGCCGTAGCGGATAACTCCTACGAGCAGTACTTC. Its translation is CSAVADNSYEQYF.

This clonotype was seen a few times. This chain joins TRBV4-3 and TRBJ2-1; D might be TRBD2 (6 bases). Germline V gene sequence: CDR1 LGHNA, CDR2 YSLEER. Trimming took off 0 bases at V and 7 bases at J, with 13 bases between the two ends. This CDR3 contains 15 residues. Here the CDR3 reads CASSQDRKRANEQFF. CDR3 DNA sequence: TGCGCCAGCAGCCAAGATAGAAAGCGGGCTAATGAGCAGTTCTTC.

This chain uses TRBV6-2 or TRBV6-3 with TRBJ2-7; 9 nucleotides align to TRBD1. The CDR3 runs to 15 residues. From germline, CDR1 is MNHEY and CDR2 SVGEGT. With V trimmed by 7 bases and J by 3 bases, 10 bases remained unmatched. As DNA, the CDR3 is TGTGCCAGCAAAACGGACAGGGGACCTAACTACGAGCAGTACTTC. Protein: CASKTDRGPNYEQYF.

The table lists this clonotype with many counts. The chain combines TRBV6-5 with TRBJ2-3, with 9 bases matching TRBD2. The length of the CDR3 is 15 residues. The germline V gene encodes CDR1 MNHEY and CDR2 SVGAGI. J gave up 4 bases and V 0 bases, and 2 bases lay outside the gene matches. The chain's CDR3 is CASSYSGGRADTQYF. CDR3 in DNA: TGTGCCAGCAGTTACTCGGGCGGGAGGGCAGATACGCAGTATTTT.

DNA for the CDR3: TGTGCCAGCAGCCAAGACCCGATGGAGAACACTGAAGCTTTCTTT. Its protein product is CASSQDPMENTEAFF. The genes are TRBV4-2 and TRBJ1-1; D remains unclear. The germline V and J ends were trimmed by 0 bases and 1 base, with 9 bases remaining between them. The CDR3 contains 15 residues. Germline-derived CDR1 and CDR2 are LGHNA and YNFKEQ.

As regards this clonotype: A read error may account for a junction end that differs from germline. V is TRBV4-1 and J is TRBJ2-1; the match to TRBD2 covers 8 bases. In germline, CDR1 is MGHRA, CDR2 YSYEKL. This CDR3 has 13 amino acids. DNA of the CDR3: TGCGCCAGCAGCCAAGATGAGCGGGGGCCGGGCTACTTC. Its translation is CASSQDERGPGYF.

This chain links TRBV11-3 with TRBJ2-7, with 7 positions matching TRBD2. CDR1 SGHNT and CDR2 YENEEA come from the germline V gene. J lost 2 bases, V lost 7 bases, and 14 bases had no gene match. The CDR3 sequence is 16 residues long. The CDR3 region has the DNA TGTGCCAGCAAAACCACGCTCCCGCGGGAGACCTACGAGCAGTACTTC. Residues: CASKTTLPRETYEQYF.